The 2 T cell receptor beta chains below come from one sample, sequenced in a study of blood T cells in healthy people across ages. Primers used in a second PCR of roughly 6 to 12 cycles were a sample-barcoded 5' primer and a J-beta primer mix. Each CDR3 protein is one row after TCRdb ran MiXCR on the 5' RACE reads. Of about 2 million distinct CDR3 sequences in the sample, 49% were seen once. Material for sequencing was blood. The receptors were gathered from a woman in her 40s in good health.

This clonotype has more than one count but fewer than ten. V and J are TRBV7-9 and TRBJ1-2, with TRBD1 matching 7 bases. Germline CDR1 SEHNR, CDR2 FQNEAQ (reference sequence). The CDR3 is 16 residues long. J was trimmed by 1 base and V by 10 bases; bases with no gene match: 15. The CDR3 nucleotides are TGTGCCACCCCGGGACAGCCGACCTCTAATAACTATGGCTACACCTTC. This sequence encodes CATPGQPTSNNYGYTF.

The chain couples TRBV28 to TRBJ2-1, with a weak D call TRBD2 (5 bases). This CDR3 region has 13 residues. The V end was cut by 7 bases, the J end by 10 bases, with 17 bases between. Germline lookup yields CDR1 MDHEN and CDR2 SYDVKM. The CDR3 nucleotides are TGTGCCAGCACCCCCGGGATGTCCTACGAGCAGTTCTTC. Amino acid sequence: CASTPGMSYEQFF.